This TCR beta chain was documented in a study of OX40 agonist ivuxolimab in advanced cancers. Study as a whole: Recorded diagnoses for dose-escalation patients were hepatocellular carcinoma, melanoma, renal cell or head and neck cancer.

This CDR3 region has 13 residues. V was pared by 0 bases and J by 6 bases, with 7 bases between. Per the germline V gene, CDR1 is LNHNV and CDR2 is YYDKDF (reference sequence). Assay used: immunoSEQ multiplex PCR; TCRdb lists only in-frame clones, some missing. The table has roughly 100,000 clones, 85% to 95% seen once. Note on this clone: The same CDR3 also results from other DNA sequences found in this sample.

Samples were taken at baseline and on day 1 of cycles 4 and 7. The source material was CD4+ or CD8+ T cells sorted from blood, sampled in a trial of the OX40 agonist ivuxolimab. The chain links TRBV15 to TRBJ2-3; a weak D match, TRBD2 (6 bases). The clonotype was recovered from an adult with an advanced solid tumor such as melanoma, head and neck, liver or kidney cancer. The CDR3 here is CATSRDRGDTQYF. The CDR3 DNA reads TGTGCCACCAGCAGAGATCGGGGGGATACGCAGTATTTT.